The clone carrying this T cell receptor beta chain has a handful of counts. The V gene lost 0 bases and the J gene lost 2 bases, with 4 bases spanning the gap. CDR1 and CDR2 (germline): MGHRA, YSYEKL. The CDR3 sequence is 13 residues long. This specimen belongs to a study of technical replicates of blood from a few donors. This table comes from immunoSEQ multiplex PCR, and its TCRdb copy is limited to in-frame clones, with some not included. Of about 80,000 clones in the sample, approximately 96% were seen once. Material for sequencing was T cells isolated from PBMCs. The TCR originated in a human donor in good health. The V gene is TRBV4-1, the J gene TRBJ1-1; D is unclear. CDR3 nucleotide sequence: TGCGCCAGCAGCCAAGAGCGAAACACTGAAGCTTTCTTT. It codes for CASSQERNTEAFF.